The clone carrying this T cell receptor beta chain appeared once. Its antigen is unidentified. The junction shows a germline mismatch at one end, possibly a read error. Primers for the PCR totalled 60 Vbeta and 13 Jbeta. Sequenced by immunoSEQ multiplex PCR; TCRdb stores in-frame clones only, minus some. The sample includes over 150,000 clones, approximately 77% seen only once; the top ten take roughly 7%. This entry is derived from a study of cytomegalovirus exposure and HLA in healthy donors. Study findings and constraints: Within a later analysis, the majority of CMV-associated TCR beta chains appeared HLA-restricted. Later genetic work tied a missense DCLRE1C variant to beta-chain V and J trimming. TCR beta sequences reportedly predicted most subjects' HLA-A and HLA-B alleles accurately.

CDR1 is SGHVS and CDR2 is FQNEAQ in the germline V gene. This CDR3 region has 14 residues. The sample was PBMCs. The rearrangement uses TRBV7-8 and TRBJ2-4, with D perhaps matching TRBD1 (5 bases). This receptor was obtained from a male donor in good health and CMV-seropositive. The CDR3 sequence is CASSSTSTILAGPF. The CDR3 bases are TGTGCCAGCAGCTCCACCTCCACCATACTTGCAGGGCCCTTC.